This TCR beta chain was sequenced during a study of cytomegalovirus exposure and HLA in healthy donors. V lost 3 bases to trimming and J lost 3 bases; unmatched junction nucleotides: 6. Germline V gene lookup returns CDR1 SEHNR and CDR2 FQNEAQ (reference sequence). The CDR3 length is 15 residues. The PCR used 60 Vbeta and 13 Jbeta primers. Profiling relied on immunoSEQ multiplex PCR, and the TCRdb table lists in-frame clones only, not all of them. The table lists over 85,000 clones, just over 75% of them singletons. This clone appeared a few times. The chain combines TRBV7-9 with TRBJ1-1; 8 bases align to TRBD1. Sequenced sample: PBMCs. This clonotype was obtained from a man aged 30 to 39 in good health and CMV-seropositive. CDR3 DNA: TGTGCCAGCAGCTTCTCCAGGGGGCTAGACACTGAAGCTTTCTTT. It specifies CASSFSRGLDTEAFF.